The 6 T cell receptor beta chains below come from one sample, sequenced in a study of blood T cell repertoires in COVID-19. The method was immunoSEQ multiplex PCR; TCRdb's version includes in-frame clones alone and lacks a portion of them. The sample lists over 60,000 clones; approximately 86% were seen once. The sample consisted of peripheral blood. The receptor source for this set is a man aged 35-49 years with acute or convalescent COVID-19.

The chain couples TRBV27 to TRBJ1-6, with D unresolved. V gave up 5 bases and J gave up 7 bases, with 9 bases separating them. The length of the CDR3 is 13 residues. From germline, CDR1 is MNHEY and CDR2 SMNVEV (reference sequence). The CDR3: CASSLFVNSPLHF. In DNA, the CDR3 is TGTGCCAGCAGTCTCTTTGTCAATTCACCCCTCCACTTT.

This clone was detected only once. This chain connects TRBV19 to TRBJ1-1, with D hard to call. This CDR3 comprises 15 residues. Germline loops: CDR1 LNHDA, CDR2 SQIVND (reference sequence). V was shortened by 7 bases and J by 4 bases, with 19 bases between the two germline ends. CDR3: CASIKDPGRGTEAFF. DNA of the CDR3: TGTGCCAGTATAAAGGATCCCGGGCGGGGCACTGAAGCTTTCTTT.

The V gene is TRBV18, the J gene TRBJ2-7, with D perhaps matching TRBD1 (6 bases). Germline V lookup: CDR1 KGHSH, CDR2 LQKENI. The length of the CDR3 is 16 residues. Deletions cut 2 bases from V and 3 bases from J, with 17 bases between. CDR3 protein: CASSPNRDTSYYEQYF. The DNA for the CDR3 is TGTGCCAGCTCACCAAACCGGGACACCAGCTACTACGAGCAGTACTTC.

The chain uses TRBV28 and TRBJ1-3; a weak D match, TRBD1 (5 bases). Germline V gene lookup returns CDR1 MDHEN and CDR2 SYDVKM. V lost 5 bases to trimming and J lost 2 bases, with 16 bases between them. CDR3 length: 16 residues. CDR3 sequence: CASSPGIRTPGNTIYF. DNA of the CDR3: TGTGCCAGCAGTCCAGGGATCCGTACGCCTGGAAACACCATATATTTT. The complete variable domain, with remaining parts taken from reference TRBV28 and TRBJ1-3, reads DVKVTQSSRYLVKRTGEKVFLECVQDMDHENMFWYRQDPGLGLRLIYFSYDVKMKEKGDIPEGYSVSREKKERFSLILESASTNQTSMYLCASSPGIRTPGNTIYFGEGSWLTVV.

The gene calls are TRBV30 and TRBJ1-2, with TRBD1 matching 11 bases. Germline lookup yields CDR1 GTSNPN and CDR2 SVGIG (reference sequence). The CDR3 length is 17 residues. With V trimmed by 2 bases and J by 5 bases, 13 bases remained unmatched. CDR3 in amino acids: CAWSPDRGRMSGYGYTF. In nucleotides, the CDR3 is TGTGCCTGGAGTCCGGACAGGGGGCGCATGAGTGGATATGGCTACACCTTC.

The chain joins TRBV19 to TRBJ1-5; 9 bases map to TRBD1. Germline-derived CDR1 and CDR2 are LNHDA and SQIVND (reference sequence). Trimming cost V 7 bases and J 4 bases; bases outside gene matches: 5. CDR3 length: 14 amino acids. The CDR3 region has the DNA TGTGCCAGTACTTTGGGACAGGGTAATCAGCCCCAGCATTTT. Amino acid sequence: CASTLGQGNQPQHF.